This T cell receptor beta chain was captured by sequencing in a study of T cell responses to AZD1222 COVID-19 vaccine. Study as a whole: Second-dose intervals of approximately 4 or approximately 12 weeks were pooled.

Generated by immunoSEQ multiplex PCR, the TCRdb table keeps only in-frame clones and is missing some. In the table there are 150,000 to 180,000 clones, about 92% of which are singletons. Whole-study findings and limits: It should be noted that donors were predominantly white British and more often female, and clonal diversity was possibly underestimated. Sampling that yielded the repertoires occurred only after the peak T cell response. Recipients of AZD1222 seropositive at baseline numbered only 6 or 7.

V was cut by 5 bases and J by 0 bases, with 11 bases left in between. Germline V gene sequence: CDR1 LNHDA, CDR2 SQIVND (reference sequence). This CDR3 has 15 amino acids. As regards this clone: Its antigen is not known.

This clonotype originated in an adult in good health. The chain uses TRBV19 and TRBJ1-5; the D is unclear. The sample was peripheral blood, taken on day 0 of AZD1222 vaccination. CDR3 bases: TGTGCCAGTAGTTGGACCCTTTATAGCAATCAGCCCCAGCATTTT. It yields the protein CASSWTLYSNQPQHF.